This TCR beta chain was recovered during a study of shared clonotypes between healthy human individuals. CDR3 length equals 15 residues. Per germline, CDR1 SGHVS and CDR2 FQNEAQ. Trimming took 2 bases from V and 9 from J, leaving 17 bases between them. The authors split each subset's genomic DNA evenly across several immunoSEQ plates. TCRdb's copy holds only in-frame clones and misses some; the assay was immunoSEQ multiplex PCR. The sample includes some 2.4 million clones, under 95% seen only once; the top ten take 0.36%. The clonotype was recovered from a young man in good health. Some clones in this sample may be carry-over from other donors' samples. This chain connects TRBV7-8 to TRBJ2-1; no clear D gene. The source material was naive CD4+ T cells from PBMCs. Indicated subset: CD45RA+ positively selected. CDR3 DNA: TGTGCCAGCAGCTTACACAGAGTATCAGTTATTGAGCAGTTCTTC. This sequence encodes CASSLHRVSVIEQFF.